The 6 T cell receptor beta chains below were found in one sample sequenced in a study of shared clonotypes between healthy human individuals. Sequencing used immunoSEQ multiplex PCR; TCRdb keeps in-frame clones, though not all of them. The repertoire consists of some 500,000 clones, with about 96% occurring once and the leading ten covering 0.06%. Sequencing was performed on naive CD4+ T cells sorted from blood. Sample subset: CD45RA+ positively selected. The receptors come from a woman in her thirties in good health.

This clone was recorded once. The rearrangement uses TRBV11-2 and TRBJ2-7; 7 positions agree with TRBD2. The V gene's germline CDR1 is SGHAT and CDR2 FQNNGV. This CDR3 contains 14 residues. The V and J ends lost 3 bases and 2 bases, in that order; junction bases with no gene match: 4. CDR3 protein: CASSFAGRAYEQYF. The CDR3 DNA reads TGTGCCAGCAGCTTCGCAGGGAGGGCCTACGAGCAGTACTTC. Together with reference TRBV11-2 and TRBJ2-7, the CDR3 gives the full variable domain: EAGVAQSPRYKIIEKRQSVAFWCNPISGHATLYWYQQILGQGPKLLIQFQNNGVVDDSQLPKDRFSAERLKGVDSTLKIQPAKLEDSAVYLCASSFAGRAYEQYFGPGTRLTVT.

This chain connects TRBV27 to TRBJ1-1; 7 nucleotides agree with TRBD1. J was trimmed by 0 bases and V by 6 bases; bases with no gene match: 7. This CDR3 is built from 15 residues. In germline, CDR1 is MNHEY, CDR2 SMNVEV (reference sequence). CDR3 sequence reads: CASSQPGQMNTEAFF. The CDR3 bases are TGTGCCAGCAGCCAACCGGGACAGATGAACACTGAAGCTTTCTTT.

This clone was observed a single time. The chain combines TRBV7-2 with TRBJ2-2, with D maybe TRBD1 (5 bases). Germline V gene data show CDR1 as SGHTA and CDR2 as FQGNSA. This CDR3 comprises 15 residues. V lost 3 bases, J lost 7 bases, and 15 bases lay in between. CDR3 loop: CASSFRTWYGGELFF. DNA for the CDR3: TGTGCCAGCAGCTTTCGGACATGGTACGGCGGGGAGCTGTTTTTT.

As regards this clone: The same CDR3 arises from other DNA sequences in this sample as well. V usage is TRBV18 and J usage is TRBJ1-1; D unclear. The ends were cut back, 4 bases at V and 3 bases at J, with 6 bases in the middle. CDR3 length equals 12 residues. Germline CDR1 reads KGHSH; CDR2 reads LQKENI. As DNA, the CDR3 is TGTGCCAGCTCACTTAGAGACACTGAAGCTTTCTTT. It yields the protein CASSLRDTEAFF.

This chain joins TRBV4-1 and TRBJ2-1, with a tentative D call TRBD2 (5 bases). Trimming pared 1 base from V and 10 bases from J, leaving 8 bases between. This CDR3 comprises 12 residues. Germline CDR1 is MGHRA and CDR2 is YSYEKL. Here the CDR3 reads CASSQVGLEQFF. The CDR3 DNA reads as TGCGCCAGCAGCCAAGTTGGACTGGAGCAGTTCTTC.

The rearrangement joins TRBV5-1 to TRBJ2-1; 10 nucleotides agree with TRBD2. This CDR3 comprises 14 residues. Germline CDR1 reads SGHRS; CDR2 reads YFSETQ. Trimming took 2 bases from V and 7 from J; bases not matched to a gene: 3. The CDR3 DNA is TGCGCCAGCAGCTTAGCGGGAGGGGGTAATGAGCAGTTCTTC. This sequence encodes CASSLAGGGNEQFF. Full variable domain (missing parts from reference TRBV5-1 and TRBJ2-1): KAGVTQTPRYLIKTRGQQVTLSCSPISGHRSVSWYQQTPGQGLQFLFEYFSETQRNKGNFPGRFSGRQFSNSRSEMNVSTLELGDSALYLCASSLAGGGNEQFFGPGTRLTVL.